These T cell receptor beta chains were read from a single sample in a study of T-cell memory formation after mild COVID-19. MiXCR, applied by TCRdb to the 5' RACE reads, yields one record per CDR3 protein. The table includes some 490,000 distinct CDR3 sequences, 15% to 20% detected once. Source material: PBMCs or a T cell subset sorted from them (not recorded which). These receptors were taken from an adult woman who had mild COVID-19 (a few samples of this study predate the infection). Cell type and time point are not known. The CDR3 runs from the conserved cysteine through the conserved F or W. The D gene is left open where the match is weak. Size is omitted from some rows. Given values are once, few, many or a class for expanded clones.

d_gene,abundance,len,v_gene,j_gene,CDR3aa,CDR3nt
TRBD2,-,16,TRBV11-3,TRBJ2-2,CASSLDPSGYTGELFF,TGTGCCAGCAGCTTAGATCCTAGCGGGTACACCGGGGAGCTGTTTTTT
-,-,14,TRBV11-2,TRBJ1-1,CASSGSLIANEAFF,TGTGCCAGCAGCGGTAGTCTCATCGCGAACGAAGCTTTCTTT
TRBD1,-,12,TRBV29-1,TRBJ1-1,CSADRATTEAFF,TGCAGCGCGGACAGGGCGACCACTGAAGCTTTCTTT
TRBD2,-,16,TRBV6-2/TRBV6-3,TRBJ2-1,CASSTPLAGAYNEQFF,TGTGCCAGCAGTACCCCACTAGCGGGAGCGTACAATGAGCAGTTCTTC
-,-,17,TRBV5-1,TRBJ2-1,CASAIPLTPSSYNEQFF,TGCGCCAGCGCCATTCCACTTACACCATCCTCCTACAATGAGCAGTTCTTC
-,few,14,TRBV5-5,TRBJ1-2,CASTIDGRGYGYTF,TGTGCCAGCACCATCGACGGCAGAGGCTATGGCTACACCTTC
-,few,15,TRBV5-1,TRBJ2-2,CASSHQGGGTGELFF,TGCGCCAGCAGCCATCAGGGGGGTGGCACCGGGGAGCTGTTTTTT
-,-,14,TRBV5-1,TRBJ2-7,CASSSGAGGDLKNF,TGCGCCAGCAGCTCGGGGGCAGGCGGGGACCTAAAGAACTTC
TRBD1,few,15,TRBV6-2/TRBV6-3,TRBJ2-7,CASSYSTGGGYEQYF,TGTGCCAGCAGTTACTCGACAGGGGGCGGTTACGAGCAGTACTTC
-,few,13,TRBV20-1,TRBJ1-1,CSAGTPMNTEAFF,TGCAGTGCTGGGACCCCAATGAACACTGAAGCTTTCTTT
-,few,13,TRBV5-4,TRBJ1-4,CASSRVGNEKLFF,TGTGCCAGCAGCCGCGTGGGAAATGAAAAACTGTTTTTT
-,-,14,TRBV7-2,TRBJ2-1,CASSFVGPANEQFF,TGTGCCAGCAGTTTTGTAGGCCCGGCCAATGAGCAGTTCTTC
TRBD1,-,13,TRBV29-1,TRBJ1-1,CSVEMDRATEAFF,TGCAGCGTTGAAATGGACAGGGCAACCGAAGCTTTCTTT
-,few,14,TRBV11-2,TRBJ2-1,CASSRGGGLTNQFF,TGTGCCAGCAGCCGTGGGGGGGGGCTCACCAACCAGTTCTTC
TRBD2,-,18,TRBV6-1,TRBJ2-3,CASRTGRTSGGHTDTQYF,TGTGCCAGCAGAACGGGCAGGACTAGCGGGGGCCACACAGATACGCAGTATTTT
-,-,12,TRBV29-1,TRBJ1-2,CSVEDPGNGYTF,TGCAGCGTTGAAGATCCAGGGAATGGCTACACCTTC
-,few,14,TRBV5-1,TRBJ1-1,CASSFILRDTEAFF,TGCGCCAGCAGCTTTATCCTGAGGGACACTGAAGCTTTCTTT
-,-,13,TRBV10-3,TRBJ2-3,CATNSGSTDTQYF,TGTGCCACCAATAGCGGAAGCACAGATACGCAGTATTTT
TRBD2,few,15,TRBV12-3/TRBV12-4,TRBJ2-3,CASSPSGKGTDTQYF,TGTGCCAGCAGTCCAAGCGGGAAGGGGACAGATACGCAGTATTTT
TRBD2,-,14,TRBV7-2,TRBJ2-1,CATSLAGGPLEQFF,TGTGCCACCTCCCTAGCGGGAGGGCCACTTGAGCAGTTCTTC
TRBD1,once,15,TRBV29-1,TRBJ1-1,CSVGTTGGRGTEAFF,TGCAGCGTGGGGACAACAGGGGGCCGGGGAACTGAAGCTTTCTTT
TRBD2,few,15,TRBV5-1,TRBJ2-1,CASSFSLAGMDEQFF,TGCGCCAGCAGCTTTAGCCTAGCGGGGATGGATGAGCAGTTCTTC
-,once,16,TRBV4-1,TRBJ1-5,CASSQDDRLGNQPQHF,TGCGCCAGCAGCCAAGATGATAGACTAGGAAATCAGCCCCAGCATTTT
TRBD2,-,15,TRBV6-2/TRBV6-3,TRBJ2-1,CASSYLAGEYNEQFF,TGTGCCAGCAGTTATTTAGCGGGAGAATACAATGAGCAGTTCTTC